Given below is one T cell receptor (beta chain) in context. The sample belongs to a study of resident and recirculating memory T cells in vitiligo. Sequenced by immunoSEQ multiplex PCR; TCRdb stores in-frame clones only, minus some. The sample holds around 70,000 clones, 90% to 95% seen once. CDR1 and CDR2 (germline): MNHEY, SVGAGI. The CDR3 covers 13 residues. V was shortened by 5 bases and J by 5 bases, with 12 bases between the two germline ends. The clonotype was recovered from a male donor with vitiligo. This chain links TRBV6-5 with TRBJ1-1; a weak D match, TRBD1 (6 bases). The sample taken for sequencing was blood. The CDR3 here is CASSQQGGTEAFF. DNA of the CDR3: TGTGCCAGCAGTCAACAGGGAGGGACTGAAGCTTTCTTT.